The 10 T cell receptor beta chains below were found in one sample sequenced in a study of T cell responses to AZD1222 COVID-19 vaccine. Using immunoSEQ multiplex PCR, the repertoire was profiled, and TCRdb retains in-frame clones only, with some absent. The data hold roughly 120,000 clones, with roughly four fifths observed a single time. This material consisted of peripheral blood, taken on day 0 of AZD1222 vaccination. The receptors here all came from an adult in good health.

The chain is built from TRBV7-8 and TRBJ1-6, with 8 bases lining up with TRBD1. This CDR3 has 18 amino acids. J lost 1 base, V lost 1 base, and 6 bases had no gene match. From germline, CDR1 is SGHVS and CDR2 FQNEAQ. CDR3 nucleotides: TGTGCCAGCAGCTTAGGGGGGCAGGGGGCTTCCTATAATTCACCCCTCCACTTT. It is translated as CASSLGGQGASYNSPLHF.

The chain has TRBV19 and TRBJ1-2, with 7 bases fitting TRBD1. Losses at the gene ends were 4 bases for V and 0 bases for J; bases not matched to a gene: 8. Per germline, CDR1 LNHDA and CDR2 SQIVND (reference sequence). CDR3 size: 16 residues. CDR3: CASSRGQSASNYGYTF. CDR3 bases: TGTGCCAGTAGTAGGGGACAGAGTGCGTCTAACTATGGCTACACCTTC. Full variable domain (remainder filled in from reference TRBV19 and TRBJ1-2): DGGITQSPKYLFRKEGQNVTLSCEQNLNHDAMYWYRQDPGQGLRLIYYSQIVNDFQKGDIAEGYSVSREKKESFPLTVTSAQKNPTAFYLCASSRGQSASNYGYTFGSGTRLTVV.

V is TRBV5-4 and J is TRBJ2-7, with 8 bases lining up with TRBD2. The CDR3 covers 15 residues. The trim removed 4 bases at V and 1 base at J, leaving 7 bases unmatched. Per germline, CDR1 SGHNT and CDR2 YYREEE (reference sequence). The CDR3 protein is CASSGGLEISYEQYF. CDR3 DNA sequence: TGTGCCAGCAGCGGGGGACTAGAAATTTCCTACGAGCAGTACTTC.

The chain has TRBV28 and TRBJ2-1; D unresolved. This CDR3 is built from 14 residues. From germline, CDR1 is MDHEN and CDR2 SYDVKM. V gave up 3 bases and J gave up 7 bases, with 13 bases separating them. The CDR3 DNA sequence: TGTGCCAGCAGTTTGGGAATGATTCCGAATGAGCAGTTCTTC. Translating gives CASSLGMIPNEQFF.

This chain uses TRBV18 with TRBJ1-1; D is possibly TRBD1 (6 bases). The germline CDR1 and CDR2 sequences are KGHSH and LQKENI. The CDR3 sequence is 14 residues long. V shed 3 bases and J shed 5 bases, with 13 bases lying between them. CDR3 region: CASSPRQVETEAFF. The CDR3 DNA reads as TGTGCCAGCTCACCGAGACAGGTTGAGACTGAAGCTTTCTTT. Looking up the rest from reference TRBV18 and TRBJ1-1 gives the full variable domain: NAGVMQNPRHLVRRRGQEARLRCSPMKGHSHVYWYRQLPEEGLKFMVYLQKENIIDESGMPKERFSAEFPKEGPSILRIQQVVRGDSAAYFCASSPRQVETEAFFGQGTRLTVV.

V is TRBV24-1 and J is TRBJ2-3, with 7 bases aligning to TRBD1. The V segment lost 9 bases and the J segment 7 bases; nucleotides outside the gene matches: 6. Germline CDR1 and CDR2: KGHDR and SFDVKD. The CDR3 runs to 12 residues. This CDR3 is CATSERGHTQYF. In DNA, the CDR3 is TGTGCCACCTCTGAAAGGGGGCATACGCAGTATTTT.

In this sample, this clone is medium-sized. The CDR3 is CASSLAAISGRGYTF. CDR3 in DNA: TGTGCCAGCAGCTTGGCCGCTATCTCGGGTCGGGGCTACACCTTC. The chain uses TRBV5-6 and TRBJ1-2; no reliable D call. Germline values: CDR1 SGHDT, CDR2 YYEEEE. The CDR3 sequence is 15 residues long. Between the trimmed V and J ends, which lost 0 bases and 8 bases, there was a span of 17 bases.

This clone is a singleton in its sample. Within the sample, other DNA sequences also encode this same CDR3. This chain uses TRBV5-4 with TRBJ1-2; 8 nucleotides match TRBD1. The CDR3 totals 14 residues. J was trimmed by 1 base and V by 4 bases; bases with no gene match: 3. The germline V gene has CDR1 SGHNT and CDR2 YYREEE (reference sequence). In DNA form, the CDR3 reads TGTGCCAGCAGCCTAGGACAGGGTAACTATGGCTACACCTTC. It is translated as CASSLGQGNYGYTF.

The V gene is TRBV11-3, the J gene TRBJ2-2, with TRBD1 matching over 7 bases. The CDR3 extends over 19 amino acids. The germline gives CDR1 SGHNT, CDR2 YENEEA. Trimming cost V 2 bases and J 2 bases; bases outside gene matches: 14. CDR3 nucleotides: TGTGCCAGCAGCTTAAATCTTTTAGGGGGCGGCACTAACACCGGGGAGCTGTTTTTT. Translating gives CASSLNLLGGGTNTGELFF.

V gene TRBV12-3 or TRBV12-4 combines with J gene TRBJ1-1, with 8 nucleotides matching TRBD1. This CDR3 spans 13 amino acids. Trimming cost V 2 bases and J 6 bases; bases outside gene matches: 2. This CDR3 is CASSLIQGAEAFF. The CDR3 DNA reads TGTGCCAGCAGTTTAATACAGGGGGCTGAAGCTTTCTTT.